One sample yielded the 32 T cell receptor beta chains listed below, sequenced in a study of CD8 T cells in ankylosing spondylitis. TCRdb re-called the 5' RACE reads with MiXCR, one entry per CDR3 protein. The repertoire holds roughly 46,000 distinct CDR3 sequences, with 3% to 4% as singletons. Sequencing was performed on blood, either unsorted or a sorted T cell fraction (not recorded which). These receptors all come from a female donor with ankylosing spondylitis or in good health (not recorded which).

There are many counts of this clonotype. The chain employs TRBV9 and TRBJ2-7; 11 bases agree with TRBD2. With V trimmed by 0 bases and J by 5 bases, 4 bases remained unmatched. The CDR3 has 15 residues. The germline CDR1 and CDR2 sequences are SGDLS and YYNGEE. The CDR3 region is CASSVAGTSGNEQYF. In DNA form, the CDR3 reads TGTGCCAGCAGCGTAGCCGGGACTAGCGGCAACGAGCAGTACTTC.

This clonotype was counted a few times. The V gene is TRBV9, the J gene TRBJ2-3; D unclear. V lost 5 bases and J lost 2, with 6 bases in between. The CDR3 contains 12 residues. Germline loops: CDR1 SGDLS, CDR2 YYNGEE. The CDR3: CASSFITDTQYF. DNA for the CDR3: TGTGCCAGCAGTTTTATCACAGATACGCAGTATTTT.

This clonotype was recorded at least ten times. The chain combines TRBV9 with TRBJ2-6; D is unresolved. Germline loops: CDR1 SGDLS, CDR2 YYNGEE. With 0 bases removed from V and 2 bases from J, the gap between germline ends came to 12 bases. This CDR3 comprises 17 residues. CDR3 sequence reads: CASSVAKGMAGANVLTF. CDR3 bases: TGTGCCAGCAGCGTAGCGAAGGGAATGGCTGGGGCCAACGTCCTGACTTTC.

This clonotype was recorded many times. The genes are TRBV9 and TRBJ1-2; D gene uncertain. V was clipped by 0 bases and J by 4 bases, with 7 bases between them. The CDR3 runs 13 residues. Germline values: CDR1 SGDLS, CDR2 YYNGEE. CDR3 amino acids: CASSVGLGYGYTF. Written as DNA, the CDR3 is TGTGCCAGCAGCGTAGGACTGGGCTATGGCTACACCTTC.

Many counts were recorded for this clonotype. The chain links TRBV9 to TRBJ1-1; possibly TRBD1 for D (5 bases). The CDR3 length is 14 residues. V lost 0 bases and J 6 bases, leaving 12 bases between the germline ends. Germline assignment: CDR1 SGDLS and CDR2 YYNGEE. The CDR3 coding sequence is TGTGCCAGCAGCGTAGCTCTGGGACCCGCTGAAGCTTTCTTT. Its protein is CASSVALGPAEAFF.

This clonotype was picked up many times. The chain recombines TRBV9 with TRBJ1-3; D is unresolved. The CDR3 consists of 12 residues. Germline CDR1 and CDR2: SGDLS and YYNGEE. Trimming took 3 bases from V and 9 from J, leaving 10 bases between them. Here the CDR3 DNA reads TGTGCCAGCAGCGCATGGGAGGGCACCATATATTTT. Its translation: CASSAWEGTIYF.

This clonotype showed up many times. The chain joins TRBV9 to TRBJ1-5, with a weak D call TRBD1 (5 bases). From germline, CDR1 is SGDLS and CDR2 YYNGEE. Trimming took 4 bases from V and 4 from J, leaving 12 bases between them. This CDR3 comprises 14 residues. CDR3 residues: CASSLGTGNQPQHF. CDR3 nucleotide sequence: TGTGCCAGCAGCCTCGGGACGGGGAATCAGCCCCAGCATTTT.

This clonotype was observed at least ten times. DNA for the CDR3: TGTGCCAGCAGCGTCGGTCGGCAGCGGGACGAGCAGTACTTC. Translated: CASSVGRQRDEQYF. This chain links TRBV9 with TRBJ2-7; the D gene is possibly TRBD2 (6 bases). The CDR3 totals 14 residues. V was pared by 2 bases and J by 5 bases, with 14 bases between. CDR1 SGDLS and CDR2 YYNGEE come from the germline V gene.

In its sample, this clonotype was seen a few times. This chain joins TRBV9 and TRBJ2-7, with 9 bases fitting TRBD1. CDR3 size: 16 residues. Germline assignment: CDR1 SGDLS and CDR2 YYNGEE. Unmatched junction bases numbered 9, after V lost 3 bases and J lost 2 bases. CDR3 DNA sequence: TGTGCCAGCAGCGCAGCCGGGACAGGGCCCCCCTACGAGCAGTACTTC. Translated: CASSAAGTGPPYEQYF.

In this sample, this clonotype turned up many times. This chain connects TRBV9 to TRBJ2-7; 12 nucleotides line up with TRBD1. Trimming at V came to 2 bases and at J to 2 bases, leaving 8 bases not matched to a gene. The germline gives CDR1 SGDLS, CDR2 YYNGEE. This CDR3 has 17 residues. In DNA, the CDR3 is TGTGCCAGCAGCGTTGGGACAGGGGGCGCGGGAACCTACGAGCAGTACTTC. Translation gives CASSVGTGGAGTYEQYF.

The genes are TRBV9 and TRBJ2-1; D possibly corresponds to TRBD2 (7 bases). V dropped 3 bases and J dropped 4 bases, with 17 bases sitting between them. Per the germline V gene, CDR1 is SGDLS and CDR2 is YYNGEE. The CDR3 contains 16 residues. The CDR3 DNA follows: TGTGCCAGCAGCGCCTTAGGGGGGGCCGGGTACAATGAGCAGTTCTTC. Translation gives CASSALGGAGYNEQFF.

This clonotype was seen ten or more times. The chain recombines TRBV9 with TRBJ2-5; 7 bases align to TRBD1. J gave up 5 bases and V 3 bases, and 10 bases lay outside the gene matches. The CDR3 is 15 residues long. From germline, CDR1 is SGDLS and CDR2 YYNGEE. The CDR3 DNA sequence: TGTGCCAGCAGCGCTCAAAGGGGGCTGGTGGAGACCCAGTACTTC. Translated: CASSAQRGLVETQYF.

The CDR3 DNA reads TGTGCCAGCAGCCGGACTAGCGGGGGGGTTCAAGAGACCCAGTACTTC. Protein product: CASSRTSGGVQETQYF. This chain joins TRBV9 and TRBJ2-5, with 15 bases that match TRBD2. This CDR3 is built from 16 residues. Germline assignment: CDR1 SGDLS and CDR2 YYNGEE. Unmatched junction bases numbered 3, after V lost 4 bases and J lost 2 bases.

This clonotype was seen at least ten times. This chain links TRBV9 with TRBJ1-2, with D perhaps TRBD1 (6 bases). This CDR3 has 14 amino acids. Trimming shortened V by 0 bases and J by 7 bases, and 13 bases separated the two germline ends. Germline values: CDR1 SGDLS, CDR2 YYNGEE. The CDR3 spells CASSVVPTGGGYTF. The CDR3 nucleotides are TGTGCCAGCAGCGTAGTACCGACAGGAGGTGGCTACACCTTC.

This clonotype appeared many times. The rearrangement links TRBV9 to TRBJ2-3; tentatively, D is TRBD1 (6 bases). V was clipped by 0 bases and J by 2 bases, with 10 bases between them. The CDR3 is made up of 15 amino acids. Germline V gene lookup returns CDR1 SGDLS and CDR2 YYNGEE. Written as DNA, the CDR3 is TGTGCCAGCAGCGTAGAGGGGGTTTACACAGATACGCAGTATTTT. Its translation is CASSVEGVYTDTQYF.

This clonotype was seen many times. The rearrangement joins TRBV9 to TRBJ1-2; weak D call: TRBD1 (6 bases). V lost 3 bases, J lost 6 bases, and 15 bases lay in between. Germline loops: CDR1 SGDLS, CDR2 YYNGEE. This CDR3 spans 14 amino acids. The CDR3 sequence: CASSAQGNADGYTF. CDR3 nucleotides: TGTGCCAGCAGCGCCCAGGGGAATGCGGATGGCTACACCTTC. Together with reference TRBV9 and TRBJ1-2, the CDR3 gives the full variable domain: DSGVTQTPKHLITATGQRVTLRCSPRSGDLSVYWYQQSLDQGLQFLIQYYNGEERAKGNILERFSAQQFPDLHSELNLSSLELGDSALYFCASSAQGNADGYTFGSGTRLTVV.

This clonotype was recorded a few times. V gene TRBV9 combines with J gene TRBJ2-1; 9 bases agree with TRBD2. The CDR3 loop spans 14 amino acids. Germline V gene sequence: CDR1 SGDLS, CDR2 YYNGEE. The junction had 3 bases not matched to a gene; V was cut back by 2 bases and J by 6 bases. The CDR3 sequence: CASSVSGGPNEQFF. The CDR3 region has the DNA TGTGCCAGCAGCGTTAGCGGGGGTCCCAATGAGCAGTTCTTC.

The gene calls are TRBV23-1 and TRBJ2-1; no clear D gene. TRBV23-1 is flagged as an ORF with uncertain function. The CDR3 spans 16 residues. The CDR3: CVCSQPVRPDPNEQFF. In nucleotides, the CDR3 is TGCGTCTGCAGTCAACCGGTGCGCCCAGACCCCAATGAGCAGTTCTTC.

This clonotype was counted ten times or more. This sequence joins TRBV9 and TRBJ2-5, with TRBD2 identical over 7 bases. This CDR3 comprises 15 residues. Germline-derived CDR1 and CDR2 are SGDLS and YYNGEE. V gave up 0 bases and J gave up 3 bases; unmatched junction bases: 5. DNA of the CDR3: TGTGCCAGCAGCGTAGGGGGGGGACTTGAAGAGACCCAGTACTTC. Translated: CASSVGGGLEETQYF.

The table lists this clonotype with many counts. The CDR3 bases are TGTGCGAGTCGCTCGTCTGGAAACACCATATATTTT. This gives the protein CASRSSGNTIYF. This chain connects TRBV9 to TRBJ1-3; D remains unclear. The CDR3 is made up of 12 amino acids. CDR1 and CDR2 (germline): SGDLS, YYNGEE. Combining the CDR3 with reference TRBV9 and TRBJ1-3 gives the whole variable domain DSGVTQTPKHLITATGQRVTLRCSPRSGDLSVYWYQQSLDQGLQFLIQYYNGEERAKGNILERFSAQQFPDLHSELNLSSLELGDSALYFCASRSSGNTIYFGEGSWLTVV.

This clonotype was observed many times. The chain recombines TRBV9 with TRBJ2-5; TRBD2 agrees at 12 bases. The germline V gene encodes CDR1 SGDLS and CDR2 YYNGEE. The CDR3 contains 15 residues. Trimming cost V 4 bases and J 5 bases; bases outside gene matches: 6. CDR3 protein: CASSPSGGAVETQYF. CDR3 nucleotides: TGTGCCAGCAGCCCTAGCGGGGGGGCAGTGGAGACCCAGTACTTC. The variable domain in full, with the rest retrieved from reference TRBV9 and TRBJ2-5, is DSGVTQTPKHLITATGQRVTLRCSPRSGDLSVYWYQQSLDQGLQFLIQYYNGEERAKGNILERFSAQQFPDLHSELNLSSLELGDSALYFCASSPSGGAVETQYFGPGTRLLVL.

The table lists this clonotype with many counts. The genes are TRBV9 and TRBJ1-3; D gene ambiguous. The CDR3 covers 15 residues. Germline loops: CDR1 SGDLS, CDR2 YYNGEE. The V end was cut by 3 bases, the J end by 0 bases, with 10 bases between. CDR3 sequence reads: CASSASGFSGNTIYF. The DNA for the CDR3 is TGTGCCAGCAGCGCCAGTGGGTTCTCTGGAAACACCATATATTTT.

This clonotype has at least ten counts. This sequence joins TRBV9 and TRBJ1-1; D gene unclear. This CDR3 region has 15 residues. Trimming took 3 bases from V and 4 from J, leaving 16 bases between them. Looked up from germline, CDR1 is SGDLS and CDR2 is YYNGEE. The CDR3 sequence: CASSEPDPLGTEAFF. DNA for the CDR3: TGTGCCAGCAGCGAACCGGACCCTTTGGGCACTGAAGCTTTCTTT.

V is TRBV9 and J is TRBJ2-7; 8 bases fit TRBD1. This CDR3 has 16 amino acids. Germline V lookup: CDR1 SGDLS, CDR2 YYNGEE. The junction had 9 bases not matched to a gene; V was cut back by 4 bases and J by 0 bases. The CDR3: CASSPRTGRSSYEQYF. Written as DNA, the CDR3 is TGTGCCAGCAGCCCCAGGACAGGGAGATCCTCCTACGAGCAGTACTTC. Variable domain in full (rest from reference TRBV9 and TRBJ2-7): DSGVTQTPKHLITATGQRVTLRCSPRSGDLSVYWYQQSLDQGLQFLIQYYNGEERAKGNILERFSAQQFPDLHSELNLSSLELGDSALYFCASSPRTGRSSYEQYFGPGTRLTVT.

This clonotype was seen many times. The V and J genes are TRBV9 and TRBJ1-1, with TRBD1 as a possible D gene (5 bases). CDR1 and CDR2 from the germline V gene are SGDLS and YYNGEE. The CDR3 has 15 amino acids. V lost 3 bases and J lost 0, with 12 bases in between. The CDR3 reads CASSAQGSLNTEAFF. The CDR3 bases are TGTGCCAGCAGCGCCCAGGGTAGCCTGAACACTGAAGCTTTCTTT. Filled out from reference TRBV9 and TRBJ1-1, the complete variable domain reads DSGVTQTPKHLITATGQRVTLRCSPRSGDLSVYWYQQSLDQGLQFLIQYYNGEERAKGNILERFSAQQFPDLHSELNLSSLELGDSALYFCASSAQGSLNTEAFFGQGTRLTVV.

In its sample, this clonotype was seen many times. The chain is built from TRBV9 and TRBJ2-1, with TRBD2 as a possible D gene (5 bases). CDR1 is SGDLS and CDR2 is YYNGEE in the germline V gene. The V end lost 4 bases, the J end lost 0 bases, and 11 bases lay between the germline ends. CDR3 length equals 15 residues. The CDR3 sequence is CASSPRTDSYNEQFF. The CDR3 coding sequence is TGTGCCAGCAGCCCGCGGACTGACTCCTACAATGAGCAGTTCTTC.

This clonotype was recorded at least ten times. The chain joins TRBV9 to TRBJ2-2; 7 positions match TRBD2. V shed 3 bases, J shed 5 bases, and the junction held 13 bases outside the gene matches. Looked up from germline, CDR1 is SGDLS and CDR2 is YYNGEE. The CDR3 contains 17 residues. The CDR3 region has the DNA TGTGCCAGCAGCGATAGGGCGGGGGAGCCGATAACCGGGGAGCTGTTTTTT. This translates into CASSDRAGEPITGELFF. Combining the CDR3 with reference TRBV9 and TRBJ2-2 gives the whole variable domain DSGVTQTPKHLITATGQRVTLRCSPRSGDLSVYWYQQSLDQGLQFLIQYYNGEERAKGNILERFSAQQFPDLHSELNLSSLELGDSALYFCASSDRAGEPITGELFFGEGSRLTVL.

There are many counts of this clonotype. The chain combines TRBV9 with TRBJ1-1; D remains ambiguous. The ends were cut back, 4 bases at V and 8 bases at J, with 15 bases in the middle. Germline V gene lookup returns CDR1 SGDLS and CDR2 YYNGEE. There are 13 residues in the CDR3. As DNA, the CDR3 is TGTGCCAGCAGCCCCGGAGGGCCCGAGGAAGCTTTCTTT. Translating gives CASSPGGPEEAFF.

This clonotype was recorded at least ten times. The chain couples TRBV9 to TRBJ1-6, with no clear D. Trimming took off 4 bases at V and 5 bases at J, with 4 bases between the two ends. The germline V gene has CDR1 SGDLS and CDR2 YYNGEE. The CDR3 runs 12 residues. CDR3: CASSPDNSPLHF. CDR3 in DNA: TGTGCCAGCAGCCCTGATAATTCACCCCTCCACTTT.

Many counts were recorded for this clonotype. This rearrangement joins TRBV9 to TRBJ1-2, with D tentatively TRBD1 (6 bases). CDR1 and CDR2 from the germline V gene are SGDLS and YYNGEE. CDR3 size: 14 residues. V was trimmed by 1 base and J by 4 bases, leaving 11 bases between them. For the CDR3, the DNA is TGTGCCAGCAGCGTACCGGGACACAGCTATGGCTACACCTTC. The encoded protein is CASSVPGHSYGYTF.

By frequency in the sample, this clonotype is medium-sized. The chain employs TRBV9 and TRBJ1-1; possible D gene TRBD1, 6 bases. The CDR3 runs 13 residues. CDR1 SGDLS and CDR2 YYNGEE come from the germline V gene. Trimming pared 3 bases from V and 3 bases from J, leaving 9 bases between. CDR3 amino acids: CASSGTGYTEAFF. CDR3 DNA: TGTGCCAGCAGCGGAACAGGGTACACTGAAGCTTTCTTT.

This clonotype was counted ten times or more. The chain uses TRBV9 and TRBJ1-3; no clear D. CDR1 is SGDLS, CDR2 YYNGEE, per germline. The CDR3 totals 17 residues. The germline V and J ends were trimmed by 2 bases and 4 bases, with 19 bases remaining between them. CDR3 bases: TGTGCCAGCAGCGTTTCAGGCAGAGCTCAAGTCGGAAACACCATATATTTT. This codes for CASSVSGRAQVGNTIYF.